Below are 8 T cell receptor beta chains sequenced from a single sample in a study of blood T cells in healthy people across ages. With a J-beta primer mix and a sample-barcoded 5' primer, a second PCR ran roughly 6 to 11 cycles. Using its own MiXCR run on the 5' RACE reads, TCRdb lists one record per CDR3 protein. The sample lists 910,000 or so distinct CDR3 sequences; roughly 50% were seen once. Sequencing was carried out using blood. The receptors here all came from an older woman in good health.

This clonotype was counted between two and nine times. The chain joins TRBV28 to TRBJ2-7, with 7 bases matching TRBD1. Germline CDR1 reads MDHEN; CDR2 reads SYDVKM. The CDR3 covers 13 residues. V was pared by 6 bases and J by 4 bases, with 6 bases of the junction left unmatched. As DNA, the CDR3 is TGTGCCAGCAGGGTAGGGGGCAGGTACGAGCAGTACTTC. Translation: CASRVGGRYEQYF.

This clonotype was found a few times. The chain links TRBV29-1 to TRBJ2-5; 10 bases line up with TRBD2. The germline V gene has CDR1 SQVTM and CDR2 ANQGSEA. The V segment lost 6 bases and the J segment 4 bases; nucleotides outside the gene matches: 11. The CDR3 has 15 amino acids. CDR3 region: CSVYPPSGRGETQYF. As DNA, the CDR3 is TGCAGCGTGTACCCCCCTAGCGGGAGAGGAGAGACCCAGTACTTC.

The chain uses TRBV20-1 and TRBJ2-5; 9 positions match TRBD2. This CDR3 spans 15 amino acids. CDR1 is DFQATT and CDR2 is SNEGSKA in the germline V gene (reference sequence). V shed 6 bases and J 1 base; nucleotides not matched to a gene: 9. The CDR3 region has the DNA TGCAGTGCCACAGGACTAGCGCGGCTCCAAGAGACCCAGTACTTC. Its protein is CSATGLARLQETQYF.

The J gene is TRBJ2-2, the V gene TRBV9; no firm D call. CDR3 size: 18 residues. Germline assignment: CDR1 SGDLS and CDR2 YYNGEE. Trimming took 0 bases from V and 0 from J, leaving 15 bases between them. CDR3 residues: CASSVAYSGSANTGELFF. CDR3 DNA: TGTGCCAGCAGCGTAGCTTACTCGGGCAGCGCGAACACCGGGGAGCTGTTTTTT. Full variable domain (remainder filled in from reference TRBV9 and TRBJ2-2): DSGVTQTPKHLITATGQRVTLRCSPRSGDLSVYWYQQSLDQGLQFLIQYYNGEERAKGNILERFSAQQFPDLHSELNLSSLELGDSALYFCASSVAYSGSANTGELFFGEGSRLTVL.

This clonotype was recorded many times. This rearrangement joins TRBV20-1 to TRBJ1-2; D ambiguous. V was clipped by 0 bases and J by 8 bases, with 7 bases between them. The CDR3 has 11 amino acids. CDR1 DFQATT and CDR2 SNEGSKA come from the germline V gene (reference sequence). DNA of the CDR3: TGCAGTGCTAGAGATATACCCGGCTACACCTTC. Protein product: CSARDIPGYTF.

On this clonotype: A read error may be the cause here, since a much bigger clone is one base away. The chain joins TRBV6-2 or TRBV6-3 to TRBJ1-2; 7 nucleotides align to TRBD1. This CDR3 region has 13 residues. V shed 6 bases, J shed 9 bases, and the junction held 10 bases outside the gene matches. The germline V gene has CDR1 MNHEY and CDR2 SVGEGT. CDR3 amino acids: CASRPDRASRYTF. The CDR3 DNA is TGTGCCAGCAGACCCGACAGGGCCTCTCGCTACACCTTC.

Only a few counts were recorded for this clonotype. This rearrangement joins TRBV7-2 to TRBJ2-7, with D possibly being TRBD1 (5 bases). V lost 8 bases, J lost 2 bases, and 16 bases lay in between. Germline CDR1 and CDR2: SGHTA and FQGNSA. The CDR3 contains 14 residues. The CDR3 nucleotides are TGTGCCAGCGGCAGGGCAGGAAGCCCCTACGAGCAGTACTTC. It specifies CASGRAGSPYEQYF.

The rearrangement links TRBV18 to TRBJ2-7; a possible D gene is TRBD2 (5 bases). CDR3 length equals 15 residues. Germline-derived CDR1 and CDR2 are KGHSH and LQKENI. Trimming stripped 6 bases from V and 3 bases from J, with 18 bases between. In DNA form, the CDR3 reads TGTGCCAGCTCCGGTATGAGGGAACCGATCTACGAGCAGTACTTC. Translated, it gives CASSGMREPIYEQYF.